This TCR beta chain came from a study of T cells in Graves' hyperthyroidism and ophthalmopathy. Study-level information: The blood sample was taken at first diagnosis, before treatment began.

Graves' hyperthyroidism showing no ophthalmopathy progression within 18 months was considered stable. Using RNA transcripts as the source, TCR beta CDR3 regions were amplified. The HTBI primer set was used in a first-round RT-PCR of the TCR CDR3. A single record per CDR3 protein comes from TCRdb applying MiXCR to the multiplex PCR reads. Of 300,000 to 450,000 distinct CDR3 sequences listed, more than 20% are singletons. In its sample, this clonotype was seen many times. Germline V gene data show CDR1 as SGHRS and CDR2 as YFSETQ. The CDR3 extends over 16 amino acids. The junction had 8 bases not matched to a gene; V was cut back by 0 bases and J by 5 bases.

The chain employs TRBV5-1 and TRBJ2-7; 10 positions agree with TRBD2. The sample comprised blood. This sequence originates from a man aged 50-60 years with Graves' hyperthyroidism. In nucleotides, the CDR3 is TGCGCCAGCAGCTTGGCGTCGGGACTAGCGACAAACGAGCAGTACTTC. Residues: CASSLASGLATNEQYF.